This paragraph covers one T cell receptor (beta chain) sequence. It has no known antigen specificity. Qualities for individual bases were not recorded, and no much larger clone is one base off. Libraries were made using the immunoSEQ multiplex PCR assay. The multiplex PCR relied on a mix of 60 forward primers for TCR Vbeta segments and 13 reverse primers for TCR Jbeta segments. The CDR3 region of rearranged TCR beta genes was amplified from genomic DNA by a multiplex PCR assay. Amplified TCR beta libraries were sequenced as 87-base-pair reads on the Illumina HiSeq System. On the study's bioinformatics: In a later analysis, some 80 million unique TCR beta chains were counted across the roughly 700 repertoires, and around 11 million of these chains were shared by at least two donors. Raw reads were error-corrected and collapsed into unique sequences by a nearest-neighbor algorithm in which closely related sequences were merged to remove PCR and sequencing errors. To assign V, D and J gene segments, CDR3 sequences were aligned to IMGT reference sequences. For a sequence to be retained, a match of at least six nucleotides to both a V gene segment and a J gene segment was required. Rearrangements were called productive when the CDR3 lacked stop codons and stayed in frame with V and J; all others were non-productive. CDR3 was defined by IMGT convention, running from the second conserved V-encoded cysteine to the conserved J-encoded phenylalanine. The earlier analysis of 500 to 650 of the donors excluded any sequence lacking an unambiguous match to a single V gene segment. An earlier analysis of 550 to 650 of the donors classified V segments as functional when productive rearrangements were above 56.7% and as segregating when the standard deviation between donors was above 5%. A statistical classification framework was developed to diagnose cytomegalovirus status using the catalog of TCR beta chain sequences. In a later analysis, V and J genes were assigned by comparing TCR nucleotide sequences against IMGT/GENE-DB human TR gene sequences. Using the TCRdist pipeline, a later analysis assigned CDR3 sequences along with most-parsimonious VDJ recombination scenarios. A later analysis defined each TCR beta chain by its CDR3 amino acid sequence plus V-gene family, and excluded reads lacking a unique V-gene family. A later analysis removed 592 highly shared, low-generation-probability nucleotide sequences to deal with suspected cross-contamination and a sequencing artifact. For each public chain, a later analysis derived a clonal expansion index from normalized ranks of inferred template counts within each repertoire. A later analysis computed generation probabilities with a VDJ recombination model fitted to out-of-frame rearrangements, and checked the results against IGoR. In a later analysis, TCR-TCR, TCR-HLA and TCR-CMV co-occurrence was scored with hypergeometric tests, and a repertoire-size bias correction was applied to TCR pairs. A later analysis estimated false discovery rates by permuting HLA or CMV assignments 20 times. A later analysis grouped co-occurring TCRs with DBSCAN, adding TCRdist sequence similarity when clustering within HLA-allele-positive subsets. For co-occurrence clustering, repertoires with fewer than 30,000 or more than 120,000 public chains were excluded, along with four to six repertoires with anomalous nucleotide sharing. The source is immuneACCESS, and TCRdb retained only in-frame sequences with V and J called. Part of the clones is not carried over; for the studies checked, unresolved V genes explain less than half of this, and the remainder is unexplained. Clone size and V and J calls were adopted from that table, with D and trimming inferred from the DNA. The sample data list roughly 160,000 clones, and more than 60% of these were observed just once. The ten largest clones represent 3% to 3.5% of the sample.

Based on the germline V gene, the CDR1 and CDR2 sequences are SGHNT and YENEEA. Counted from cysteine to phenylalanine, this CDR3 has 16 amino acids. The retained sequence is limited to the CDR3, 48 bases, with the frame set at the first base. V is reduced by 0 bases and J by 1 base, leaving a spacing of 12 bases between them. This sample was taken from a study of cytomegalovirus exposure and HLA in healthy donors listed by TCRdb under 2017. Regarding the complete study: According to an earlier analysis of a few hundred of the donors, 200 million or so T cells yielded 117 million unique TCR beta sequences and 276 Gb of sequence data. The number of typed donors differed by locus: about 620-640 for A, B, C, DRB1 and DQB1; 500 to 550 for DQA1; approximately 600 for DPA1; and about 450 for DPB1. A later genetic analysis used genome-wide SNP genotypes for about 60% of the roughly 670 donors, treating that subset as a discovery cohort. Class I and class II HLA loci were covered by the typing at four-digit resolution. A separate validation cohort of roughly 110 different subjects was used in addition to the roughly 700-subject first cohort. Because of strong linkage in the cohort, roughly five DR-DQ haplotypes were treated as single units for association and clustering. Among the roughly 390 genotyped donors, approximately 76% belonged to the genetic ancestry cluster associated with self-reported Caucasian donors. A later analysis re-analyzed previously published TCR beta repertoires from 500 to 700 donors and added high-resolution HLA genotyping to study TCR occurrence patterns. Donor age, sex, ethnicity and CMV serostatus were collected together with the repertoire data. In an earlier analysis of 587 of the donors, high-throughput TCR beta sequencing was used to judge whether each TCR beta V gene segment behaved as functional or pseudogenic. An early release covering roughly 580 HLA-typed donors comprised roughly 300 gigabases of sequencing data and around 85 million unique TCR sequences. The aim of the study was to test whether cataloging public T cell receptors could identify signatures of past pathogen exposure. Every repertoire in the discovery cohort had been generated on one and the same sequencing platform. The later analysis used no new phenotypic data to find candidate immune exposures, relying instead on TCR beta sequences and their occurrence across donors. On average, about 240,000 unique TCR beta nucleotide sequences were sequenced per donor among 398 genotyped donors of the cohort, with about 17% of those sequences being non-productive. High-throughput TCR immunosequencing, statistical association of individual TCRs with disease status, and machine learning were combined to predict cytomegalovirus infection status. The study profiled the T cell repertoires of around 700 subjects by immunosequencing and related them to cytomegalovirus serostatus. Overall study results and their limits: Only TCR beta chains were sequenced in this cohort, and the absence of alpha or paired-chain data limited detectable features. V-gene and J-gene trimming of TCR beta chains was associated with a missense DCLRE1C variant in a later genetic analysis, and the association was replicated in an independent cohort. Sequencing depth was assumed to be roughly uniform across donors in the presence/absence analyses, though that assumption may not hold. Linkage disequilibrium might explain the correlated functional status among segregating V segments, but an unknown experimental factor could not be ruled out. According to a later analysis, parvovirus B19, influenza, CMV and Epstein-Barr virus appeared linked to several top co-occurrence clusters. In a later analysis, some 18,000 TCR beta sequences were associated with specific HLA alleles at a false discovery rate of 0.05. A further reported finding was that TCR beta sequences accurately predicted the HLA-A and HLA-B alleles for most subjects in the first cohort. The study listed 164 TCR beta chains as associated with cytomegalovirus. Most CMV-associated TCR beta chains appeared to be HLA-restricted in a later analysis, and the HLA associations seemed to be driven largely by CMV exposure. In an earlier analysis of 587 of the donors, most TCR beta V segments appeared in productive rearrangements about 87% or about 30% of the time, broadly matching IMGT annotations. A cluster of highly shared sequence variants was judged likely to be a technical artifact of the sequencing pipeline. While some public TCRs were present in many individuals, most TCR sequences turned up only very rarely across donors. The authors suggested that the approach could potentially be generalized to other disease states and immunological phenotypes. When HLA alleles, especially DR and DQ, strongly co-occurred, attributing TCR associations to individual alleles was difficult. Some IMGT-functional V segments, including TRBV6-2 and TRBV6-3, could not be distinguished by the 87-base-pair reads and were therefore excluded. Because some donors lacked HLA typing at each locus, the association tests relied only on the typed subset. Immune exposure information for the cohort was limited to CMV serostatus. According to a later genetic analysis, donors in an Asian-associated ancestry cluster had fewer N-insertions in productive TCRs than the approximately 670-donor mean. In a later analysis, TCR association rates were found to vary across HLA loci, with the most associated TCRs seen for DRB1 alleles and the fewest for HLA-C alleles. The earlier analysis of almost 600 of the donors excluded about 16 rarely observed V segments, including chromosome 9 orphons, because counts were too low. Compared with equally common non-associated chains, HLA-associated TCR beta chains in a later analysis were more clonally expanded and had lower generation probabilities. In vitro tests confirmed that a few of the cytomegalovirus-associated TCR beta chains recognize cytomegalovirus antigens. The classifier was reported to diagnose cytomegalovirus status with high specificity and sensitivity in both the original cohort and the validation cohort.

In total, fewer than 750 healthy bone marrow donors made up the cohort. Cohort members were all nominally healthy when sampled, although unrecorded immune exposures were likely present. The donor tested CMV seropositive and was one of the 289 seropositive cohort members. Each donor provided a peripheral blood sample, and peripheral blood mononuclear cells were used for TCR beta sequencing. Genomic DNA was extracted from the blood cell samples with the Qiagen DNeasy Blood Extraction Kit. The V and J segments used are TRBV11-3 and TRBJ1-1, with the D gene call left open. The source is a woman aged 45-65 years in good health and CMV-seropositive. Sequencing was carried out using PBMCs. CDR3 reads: CASSLDGAEPNTEAFF. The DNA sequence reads TGTGCCAGCAGCTTAGATGGAGCAGAGCCGAACACTGAAGCTTTCTTT.